A selection of T cell receptor beta chains follows, all from one sample in a study of metastatic and nonmetastatic thyroid tumors. With MiXCR, TCRdb called clones anew from the PCR reads. The data hold roughly 8,400 clones, with 30% to 40% observed a single time. The sequenced sample consisted of tumor tissue. The receptors come from a female donor with papillary thyroid cancer or a benign thyroid nodule (not recorded which). Some clones in this sample may be carry-over from other donors' samples. CDR3s include the opening cysteine and the closing phenylalanine or tryptophan. Each record gives: V gene, J gene, CDR3 protein.

TRBV11-1	TRBJ1-2	CASSSSAGGSYGYTF
TRBV6-1	TRBJ2-1	CASSASGTSYNEQFF
TRBV12-3/TRBV12-4	TRBJ2-7	CASSPSYGVDEQYF
TRBV11-2	TRBJ2-7	CASSLGGTSNYEQYF
TRBV29-1	TRBJ2-1	CSVAWRLTYNEQFF
TRBV7-6	TRBJ2-1	CASSLGTSGGSSYNEQFF
TRBV10-3	TRBJ1-2	CAISESSRGYGYTF
TRBV7-3	TRBJ2-4	CASSRNLGDIQYF
TRBV5-1	TRBJ1-2	CASSLSGQAYGYTF
TRBV27	TRBJ2-7	CASSLGDRAKHEQYF
TRBV28	TRBJ1-1	CASSLSELAFF
TRBV12-3/TRBV12-4	TRBJ1-5	CASSLGRWGGQPQHF
TRBV6-1	TRBJ2-7	CASSPIGQLSYEQYF
TRBV11-1	TRBJ2-1	CASSCRDWAYNEQFF
TRBV6-6	TRBJ1-6	CASSYRAGNSPLHF
TRBV6-6	TRBJ2-5	CASSYWGTGGEETQYF
TRBV12-3/TRBV12-4	TRBJ2-7	CASSLLAGGYEQYF
TRBV5-1	TRBJ2-7	CASSLTIGQGMYEQYF
TRBV20-1	TRBJ2-7	CSFPRDRGPSYEQYF
TRBV27	TRBJ2-1	CASSTQGVKLYNEQFF
TRBV5-5	TRBJ2-1	CASSLSRANNEQFF
TRBV5-1	TRBJ2-2	CASSLAGDTGELFF
TRBV20-1	TRBJ2-2	CSASSGVGELFF
TRBV19	TRBJ1-4	CASSIAAKPEKLFF
TRBV6-2/TRBV6-3	TRBJ2-1	CASSYSGGSHNEQFF
TRBV7-3	TRBJ2-1	CASRDRQGEQFF
TRBV18	TRBJ2-2	CASRSPGSGTGELFF
TRBV5-1	TRBJ2-2	CASSSELGLVPRGGGELFF
TRBV12-3/TRBV12-4	TRBJ2-5	CASSLADDRRETQYF
TRBV6-1	TRBJ1-1	CASSGGGGTEAFF
TRBV24-1	TRBJ2-7	CATSESGTDLYEQYF
TRBV11-2	TRBJ2-3	CASSLDLETDTQYF
TRBV15	TRBJ2-7	CATSMSGTYEQYF
TRBV5-6	TRBJ1-1	CASSLGIWGMNTEAFF
TRBV5-1	TRBJ2-7	CASSSGEGYEQYF
TRBV7-3	TRBJ2-1	CASSLSGSHNEQFF
TRBV12-3/TRBV12-4	TRBJ1-1	CASSSTGTGVEAFF
TRBV6-1	TRBJ2-7	CASIGLAYEQYF
TRBV4-1	TRBJ2-7	CASSQGQGIYEQYF
TRBV6-1	TRBJ1-5	CASSERGGLSDSNQPQHF
TRBV6-1	TRBJ2-7	CASSVSTHEQYF
TRBV14	TRBJ2-7	CASSLSYEQYF
TRBV12-3/TRBV12-4	TRBJ2-7	CASSNKQGKNEQYF
TRBV5-1	TRBJ1-3	CASSYGDSGNTIYF